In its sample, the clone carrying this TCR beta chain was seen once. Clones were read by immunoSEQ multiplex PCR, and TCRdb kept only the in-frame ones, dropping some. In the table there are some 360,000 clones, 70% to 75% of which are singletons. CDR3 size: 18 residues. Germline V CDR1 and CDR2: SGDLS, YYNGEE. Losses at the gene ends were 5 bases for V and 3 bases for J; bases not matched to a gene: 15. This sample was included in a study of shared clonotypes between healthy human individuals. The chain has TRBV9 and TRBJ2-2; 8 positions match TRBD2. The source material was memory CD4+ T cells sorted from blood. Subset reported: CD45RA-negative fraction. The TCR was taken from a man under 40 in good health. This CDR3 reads CASSPGLAQGVDTGELFF. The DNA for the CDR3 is TGTGCCAGCAGTCCCGGACTAGCTCAAGGGGTGGACACCGGGGAGCTGTTTTTT.